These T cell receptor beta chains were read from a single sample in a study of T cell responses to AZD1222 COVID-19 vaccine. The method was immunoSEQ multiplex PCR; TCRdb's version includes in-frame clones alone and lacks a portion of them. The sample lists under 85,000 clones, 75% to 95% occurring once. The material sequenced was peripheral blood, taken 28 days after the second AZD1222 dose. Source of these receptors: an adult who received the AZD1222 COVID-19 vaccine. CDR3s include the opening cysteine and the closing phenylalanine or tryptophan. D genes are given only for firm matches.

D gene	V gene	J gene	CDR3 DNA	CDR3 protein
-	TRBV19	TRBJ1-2	TGTGCCAGTGCTGACTTGAACTATGGCTACACCTTC	CASADLNYGYTF
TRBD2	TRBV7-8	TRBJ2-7	TGTGCCAGCAGCTCCGGACTAGCCAACGAGCAGTACTTC	CASSSGLANEQYF
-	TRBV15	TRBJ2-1	TGTGCCACCAAGGACAGTAACAATGAGCAGTTCTTC	CATKDSNNEQFF
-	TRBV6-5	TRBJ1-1	TGTGCCAGCAGTTACTGGGGGGGGCCGAACACTGAAGCTTTCTTT	CASSYWGGPNTEAFF
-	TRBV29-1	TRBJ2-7	TGCAGCGTTGAAGATTTGGGGTACGAGCAGTACTTC	CSVEDLGYEQYF
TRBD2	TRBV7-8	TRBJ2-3	TGTGCCAGCAGCCCTTGGACTAGCGGGTTAGCCAACACAGATACGCAGTATTTT	CASSPWTSGLANTDTQYF
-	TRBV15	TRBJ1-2	TGTGCCACCAGCACGAGTAACTATGGCTACACCTTC	CATSTSNYGYTF
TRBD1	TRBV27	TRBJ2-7	TGTGCCAGCAGACTGTACCGGGACAGGGCCTACGAGCAGTACTTC	CASRLYRDRAYEQYF
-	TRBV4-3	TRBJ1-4	TGCGCCAGCAGCCAAGATCGGGGCAGCTTAGCAACTAATGAAAAACTGTTTTTT	CASSQDRGSLATNEKLFF
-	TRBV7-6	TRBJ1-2	TGTGCCAGCAGCCCCGGGGGCCCTAGGGGCTACACCTTC	CASSPGGPRGYTF
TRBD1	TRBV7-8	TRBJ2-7	TGTGCCAGCAGCTTAGCCATCGGGACAGGGGATTCCTACGAGCAGTACTTC	CASSLAIGTGDSYEQYF
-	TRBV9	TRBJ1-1	TGTGCCAGCAGCGTAGTCCGTCATGATGGGGGAAAGGACACTGAAGCTTTCTTT	CASSVVRHDGGKDTEAFF
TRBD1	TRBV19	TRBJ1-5	TGTGCCAGTAGTATAGACTGGACAGGGGGACACAATCAGCCCCAGCATTTT	CASSIDWTGGHNQPQHF